These 9 T cell receptor beta chains originate from one sample sequenced in a study of cytomegalovirus exposure and HLA in healthy donors. Use of 60 Vbeta and 13 Jbeta primers characterized the PCR. Sequencing was performed with immunoSEQ multiplex PCR; in TCRdb, only in-frame clones are kept and a portion is missing. The sample contains just over 150,000 clones, approximately 79% of which appear only once. The sample comprised PBMCs. The receptors here all came from a man aged 35 to 55 in good health and CMV-seropositive.

This sequence joins TRBV7-9 and TRBJ2-3; D call uncertain. Germline V lookup: CDR1 SEHNR, CDR2 FQNEAQ (reference sequence). CDR3 length: 14 residues. V lost 1 base to trimming and J lost 0 bases, with 5 bases between them. Here the CDR3 DNA reads TGTGCCAGCAGCTTAGGGCAGAGCACAGATACGCAGTATTTT. Amino acids: CASSLGQSTDTQYF.

This chain uses TRBV11-2 with TRBJ2-7, with 11 bases fitting TRBD1. The length of the CDR3 is 17 residues. Looked up from germline, CDR1 is SGHAT and CDR2 is FQNNGV. J was trimmed by 6 bases and V by 1 base; bases with no gene match: 11. CDR3: CASSLVRGGTGGAEQYF. CDR3 bases: TGTGCCAGCAGCTTAGTGAGAGGGGGGACAGGGGGTGCCGAGCAGTACTTC.

The chain links TRBV19 to TRBJ1-2; 8 nucleotides match TRBD1. The J segment lost 4 bases and the V segment lost 8 bases, leaving 9 bases of the junction unmatched. Germline CDR1 LNHDA, CDR2 SQIVND (reference sequence). The CDR3 is made up of 14 amino acids. The CDR3 DNA is TGTGCCAGTCGAAAGGACAGGGCTTTCTATGGCTACACCTTC. Translation gives CASRKDRAFYGYTF.

The J gene is TRBJ1-2, the V gene TRBV5-1; 7 bases are shared with TRBD1. V lost 5 bases to trimming and J lost 5 bases; unmatched junction nucleotides: 6. The CDR3 runs 13 residues. Germline V gene data show CDR1 as SGHRS and CDR2 as YFSETQ. The CDR3 region has the DNA TGCGCCAGCAGTACGGACAGGTCTTATGGCTACACCTTC. Its translation: CASSTDRSYGYTF.

In this sample, this clone turned up a few times. J is TRBJ2-1 and V is TRBV7-9; TRBD2 matches at 7 bases. Trimming cost V 3 bases and J 1 base; bases outside gene matches: 9. CDR1 and CDR2 from the germline V gene are SEHNR and FQNEAQ (reference sequence). This CDR3 spans 17 amino acids. The CDR3 nucleotides read TGTGCCAGCAGCTTTGGCGGCGGGGAGGGGTCCTACAATGAGCAGTTCTTC. This encodes CASSFGGGEGSYNEQFF.

V is TRBV5-4 and J is TRBJ2-2, with D perhaps TRBD1 (5 bases). Between the trimmed V and J ends, which lost 4 bases and 2 bases, there was a span of 9 bases. The CDR3 is 14 amino acids. CDR1 is SGHNT, CDR2 YYREEE, per germline (reference sequence). Written as DNA, the CDR3 is TGTGCCAGCAGCCCAGGACAAAACACCGGGGAGCTGTTTTTT. This encodes CASSPGQNTGELFF.

The V call is TRBV29-1, the J call TRBJ2-1, with 7 nucleotides matching TRBD1. The CDR3 is 13 amino acids. The V gene's germline CDR1 is SQVTM and CDR2 ANQGSEA. V was pared by 8 bases and J by 3 bases, with 7 bases of the junction left unmatched. The CDR3 region has the DNA TGCAGCCTACGACAGGGCCTCTACAATGAGCAGTTCTTC. Protein sequence: CSLRQGLYNEQFF.

This clone was seen a handful of times. The chain joins TRBV7-2 to TRBJ1-2, with 10 bases identical to TRBD1. This CDR3 is 18 amino acids long. V shed 3 bases, J shed 4 bases, and the junction held 14 bases outside the gene matches. CDR1 is SGHTA and CDR2 is FQGNSA in the germline V gene. CDR3 sequence (DNA): TGTGCCAGCAGCTTTACACGGGACAGGGGACGGACTTTCTATGGCTACACCTTC. This codes for CASSFTRDRGRTFYGYTF.

V gene TRBV30 combines with J gene TRBJ2-7, with D unresolved. V gave up 1 base and J gave up 3 bases, with 10 bases separating them. This CDR3 contains 13 residues. In germline, CDR1 is GTSNPN, CDR2 SVGIG (reference sequence). The CDR3 sequence is CAWSDNFGYEQYF. The CDR3 DNA sequence: TGTGCCTGGAGTGATAACTTCGGCTACGAGCAGTACTTC. The complete variable domain, with remaining parts taken from reference TRBV30 and TRBJ2-7, reads SQTIHQWPATLVQPVGSPLSLECTVEGTSNPNLYWYRQAAGRGLQLLFYSVGIGQISSEVPQNLSASRPQDRQFILSSKKLLLSDSGFYLCAWSDNFGYEQYFGPGTRLTVT.